This TCR beta chain originates from a study of tissue T cells after allogeneic stem cell transplantation. The overall study: All graft-versus-host disease patients had gastrointestinal involvement and received several lines of directed therapy. Findings and caveats of the study: Tissue-detected TCR repertoire was only partly captured by blood and spleen T cells.

On this clone itself: Its antigen is as yet unknown.

This CDR3 is 12 amino acids long. V was trimmed by 2 bases and J by 7 bases, leaving 11 bases between them. The germline gives CDR1 SQVTM, CDR2 ANQGSEA. Sequencing used immunoSEQ multiplex PCR; TCRdb keeps in-frame clones, though not all of them. The sample yields 35,000 to 50,000 clones, just under 95% seen once. The clonotype was recovered from a woman aged 40-69 years who later had graft-versus-host disease after an allogeneic stem cell transplant. The sample here was blood, taken before transplantation. The chain couples TRBV29-1 to TRBJ1-2; TRBD1 might be the D (5 bases). This CDR3 is CSVEQGRGGYTF. The CDR3 bases are TGCAGCGTTGAACAGGGAAGGGGTGGCTACACCTTC.